The T cell receptor (beta chain) under discussion was sequenced for a study of identical twins. Overall study findings and caveats: Researchers reported excess low generation probability among twin-shared out-of-frame alpha sequences.

In this sample, this clonotype turned up a few times. Its target is not known. Through template switching, a universal primer site was introduced, and the cDNA contained unique molecular identifiers. A single record per CDR3 protein comes from TCRdb applying MiXCR to the 5' RACE reads. Of under 300,000 distinct CDR3 sequences in the sample, approximately 5.9% were seen once. There are 16 residues in the CDR3. After removal of 3 bases from V and 4 bases from J, the junction contained 7 bases not matched to a gene. CDR1 is ENHRY and CDR2 is SYGVKD in the germline V gene. These data were also reused for a study on T cells expressing NK-cell markers. Per that paper: With an anti-gamma-delta TCR antibody, sorting in several experiments was kept to alpha-beta TCR T cells. The dominant NKG2C+ clonotypes represented 1.0-7.0% of CD8+ T cells in over 5 donors.

This clonotype was obtained from a woman younger than 35 in good health. The chain recombines TRBV10-3 with TRBJ2-1, with 9 bases identical to TRBD2. The sequenced material came from CD8+ T cells sorted from blood. The CDR3 DNA reads TGTGCCATCAGTGAATCAAAGCGGGGGGTTTACAATGAGCAGTTCTTC. This codes for CAISESKRGVYNEQFF.